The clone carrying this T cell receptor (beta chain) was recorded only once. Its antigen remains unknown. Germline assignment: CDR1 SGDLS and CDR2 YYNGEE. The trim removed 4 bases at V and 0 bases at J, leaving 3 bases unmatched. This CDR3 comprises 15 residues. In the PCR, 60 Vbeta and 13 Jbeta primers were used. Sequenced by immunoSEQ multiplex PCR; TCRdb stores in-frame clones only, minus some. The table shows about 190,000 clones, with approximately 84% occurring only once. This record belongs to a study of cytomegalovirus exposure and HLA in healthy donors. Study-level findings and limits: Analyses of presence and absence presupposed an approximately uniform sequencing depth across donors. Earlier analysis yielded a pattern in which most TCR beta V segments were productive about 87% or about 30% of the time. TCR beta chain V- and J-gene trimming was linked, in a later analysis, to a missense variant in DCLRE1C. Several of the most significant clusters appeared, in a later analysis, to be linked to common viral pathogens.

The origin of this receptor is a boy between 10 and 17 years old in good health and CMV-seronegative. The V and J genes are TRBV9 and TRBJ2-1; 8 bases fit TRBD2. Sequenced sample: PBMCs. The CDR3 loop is CASSISGNSYNEQFF. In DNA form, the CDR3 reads TGTGCCAGCAGCATTAGCGGGAACTCCTACAATGAGCAGTTCTTC.